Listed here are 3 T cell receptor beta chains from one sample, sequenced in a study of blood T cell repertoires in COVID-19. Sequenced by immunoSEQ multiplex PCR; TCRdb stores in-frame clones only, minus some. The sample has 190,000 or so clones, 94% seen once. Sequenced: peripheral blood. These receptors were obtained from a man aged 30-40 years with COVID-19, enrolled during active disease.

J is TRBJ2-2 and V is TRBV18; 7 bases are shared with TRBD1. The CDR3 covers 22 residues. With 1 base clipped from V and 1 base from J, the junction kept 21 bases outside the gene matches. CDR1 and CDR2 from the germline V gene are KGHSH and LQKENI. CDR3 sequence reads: CASSPQGGGFSTGGMNTGELFF. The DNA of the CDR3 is TGTGCCAGCTCACCACAAGGGGGCGGATTTTCCACAGGCGGAATGAACACCGGGGAGCTGTTTTTT. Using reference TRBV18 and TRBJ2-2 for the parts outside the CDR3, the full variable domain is NAGVMQNPRHLVRRRGQEARLRCSPMKGHSHVYWYRQLPEEGLKFMVYLQKENIIDESGMPKERFSAEFPKEGPSILRIQQVVRGDSAAYFCASSPQGGGFSTGGMNTGELFFGEGSRLTVL.

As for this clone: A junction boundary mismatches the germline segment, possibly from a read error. The CDR3 DNA sequence: TGTGCCACAAGCAGAGATTTTACTAGCGGGGACGAGCAGTACTTC. Encoded protein: CATSRDFTSGDEQYF. This chain links TRBV15 with TRBJ2-7; TRBD2 matches at 10 bases. This CDR3 region has 15 residues. Per the germline V gene, CDR1 is LNHNV and CDR2 is YYDKDF (reference sequence).

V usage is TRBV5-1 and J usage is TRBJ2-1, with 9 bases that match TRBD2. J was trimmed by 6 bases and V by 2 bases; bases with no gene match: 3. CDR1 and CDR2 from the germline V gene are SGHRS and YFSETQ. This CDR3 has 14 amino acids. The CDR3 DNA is TGCGCCAGCAGCTTAGCGGGGGGTCTCAATGAGCAGTTCTTC. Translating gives CASSLAGGLNEQFF.